The 17 T cell receptor beta chains below come from one sample, sequenced in a study of shared clonotypes between healthy human individuals. CD8 cells classed as naive were CD45RO-negative and positively selected for CCR7, excluding terminally differentiated effector memory CD45RA+ cells. Clones were read by immunoSEQ multiplex PCR, and TCRdb kept only the in-frame ones, dropping some. Among about 2 million clones, just under 95% were seen once, and the ten largest hold under 1.5%. Sequences were obtained from naive CD8+ T cells sorted from blood. All receptors come from a man younger than 35 in good health.

V usage is TRBV15 and J usage is TRBJ1-2; no firm D call. This CDR3 is 14 amino acids long. In germline, CDR1 is LNHNV, CDR2 YYDKDF (reference sequence). Trimming shortened V by 1 base and J by 2 bases, and 8 bases separated the two germline ends. The CDR3 loop reads CATSRVGSNYGYTF. CDR3 in DNA: TGTGCCACCAGCAGAGTGGGGTCCAACTATGGCTACACCTTC.

This chain connects TRBV7-9 to TRBJ2-7; 7 nucleotides line up with TRBD1. Looked up from germline, CDR1 is SEHNR and CDR2 is FQNEAQ (reference sequence). Trimming removed 5 bases from V and 2 bases from J; junction bases left unmatched: 6. This CDR3 region has 14 residues. This CDR3 is CASSPDRITYEQYF. The CDR3 bases are TGTGCCAGCAGCCCGGACAGGATTACCTACGAGCAGTACTTC.

The CDR3 loop is CASSLGEVGTQYF. In DNA, the CDR3 is TGTGCCAGCAGTCTAGGGGAGGTCGGGACCCAGTACTTC. The rearrangement joins TRBV14 to TRBJ2-5; the D gene is possibly TRBD2 (6 bases). The CDR3 consists of 13 residues. Germline CDR1 reads SGHDN; CDR2 reads FVKESK. Between the trimmed V and J ends, which lost 6 bases and 7 bases, there was a span of 15 bases. The full variable domain, in which reference TRBV14 and TRBJ2-5 provide the parts outside the CDR3, is EAGVTQFPSHSVIEKGQTVTLRCDPISGHDNLYWYRRVMGKEIKFLLHFVKESKQDESGMPNNRFLAERTGGTYSTLKVQPAELEDSGVYFCASSLGEVGTQYFGPGTRLLVL.

On this clone itself: The same CDR3 is also encoded by other DNA sequences in this sample. The chain uses TRBV11-2 and TRBJ2-3; 7 bases match TRBD2. Germline V CDR1 and CDR2: SGHAT, FQNNGV. CDR3 length equals 15 residues. With 1 base clipped from V and 2 bases from J, the junction kept 3 bases outside the gene matches. In nucleotides, the CDR3 is TGTGCCAGCAGCTTAGGTGCGGGGGACACAGATACGCAGTATTTT. Translation: CASSLGAGDTDTQYF. Supplemented by reference TRBV11-2 and TRBJ2-3, the full variable domain reads EAGVAQSPRYKIIEKRQSVAFWCNPISGHATLYWYQQILGQGPKLLIQFQNNGVVDDSQLPKDRFSAERLKGVDSTLKIQPAKLEDSAVYLCASSLGAGDTDTQYFGPGTRLTVL.

The CDR3 here is CASGDWSSYEQYF. CDR3 in DNA: TGTGCTAGTGGGGACTGGAGCTCCTACGAGCAGTACTTC. The chain links TRBV12-5 to TRBJ2-7; D perhaps matches TRBD2 (5 bases). CDR1 is LGHNT, CDR2 FRNRAP, per germline. V was cut by 6 bases and J by 0 bases, with 9 bases left in between. The CDR3 consists of 13 residues.

The DNA for the CDR3 is TGTGCCAGTAGTATAAGGCCTGGGTGGGAGCAGTTCTTC. Amino acids: CASSIRPGWEQFF. This chain links TRBV19 with TRBJ2-1; D is undetermined. The germline V gene encodes CDR1 LNHDA and CDR2 SQIVND (reference sequence). V was trimmed by 2 bases and J by 10 bases, leaving 12 bases between them. This CDR3 spans 13 amino acids.

The chain combines TRBV11-1 with TRBJ2-7; D gene unclear. Germline CDR1 SGHAT, CDR2 FQDESV (reference sequence). The V and J ends lost 5 bases and 2 bases respectively, with 10 bases between them. The CDR3 covers 13 residues. The CDR3 loop reads CASSPPRPYEQYF. The CDR3 DNA sequence: TGTGCCAGCAGCCCCCCACGACCCTACGAGCAGTACTTC.

In this sample, this clone turned up once. This same CDR3 is encoded by further DNA sequences in the sample. The chain uses TRBV29-1 and TRBJ2-7; tentative D call: TRBD2 (6 bases). Between the trimmed V and J ends, which lost 4 bases and 0 bases, there was a span of 10 bases. CDR1 and CDR2 (germline): SQVTM, ANQGSEA. The CDR3 has 13 residues. CDR3 DNA sequence: TGCAGCGTTGTGGGGGGTAGCTCCTACGAGCAGTACTTC. It encodes CSVVGGSSYEQYF.

The V gene is TRBV4-1, the J gene TRBJ2-1, with 7 nucleotides matching TRBD2. The ends lost 0 bases at V and 6 bases at J; junction bases unmatched: 8. The CDR3 loop spans 16 amino acids. CDR1 MGHRA and CDR2 YSYEKL come from the germline V gene. The CDR3 here is CASSQDDSGLINEQFF. CDR3 sequence (DNA): TGCGCCAGCAGCCAAGATGACTCGGGACTAATCAATGAGCAGTTCTTC.

As DNA, the CDR3 is TGCGCCAGCAGCCAAGATCAGTTCGGGGTGGGGGAGACCCAGTACTTC. Amino acids: CASSQDQFGVGETQYF. This chain uses TRBV4-1 with TRBJ2-5, with D maybe TRBD2 (5 bases). The V gene's germline CDR1 is MGHRA and CDR2 YSYEKL. This CDR3 is built from 16 residues. V lost 0 bases and J 5 bases, leaving 16 bases between the germline ends.

This clone has just one count. The CDR3 loop reads CAWSVGQMLGTF. Written as DNA, the CDR3 is TGTGCCTGGAGTGTTGGCCAAATGTTGGGGACCTTC. V usage is TRBV30 and J usage is TRBJ1-2; D not certain. CDR3 size: 12 residues. The ends were cut back, 0 bases at V and 14 bases at J, with 16 bases in the middle. Germline V lookup: CDR1 GTSNPN, CDR2 SVGIG (reference sequence).

With regard to this clone: Other DNA sequences in this sample translate to the same CDR3. The rearrangement uses TRBV9 and TRBJ2-4, with a possible D match to TRBD1 (5 bases). In germline, CDR1 is SGDLS, CDR2 YYNGEE. V was shortened by 3 bases and J by 8 bases, with 9 bases between the two germline ends. This CDR3 has 12 residues. The CDR3 nucleotides read TGTGCCAGCAGCGCCCAGGGTGACATTCAGTACTTC. Translating it yields CASSAQGDIQYF.

J is TRBJ2-3 and V is TRBV27; no clear D. Germline V gene lookup returns CDR1 MNHEY and CDR2 SMNVEV (reference sequence). Trimming stripped 3 bases from V and 6 bases from J, with 16 bases between. This CDR3 is built from 15 residues. The CDR3 DNA is TGTGCCAGCAGTTTCAGCGCTGGCGCCCGGGATACGCAGTATTTT. This translates into CASSFSAGARDTQYF.

The sample holds a few counts of this clone. The genes are TRBV19 and TRBJ2-2, with TRBD1 matching over 8 bases. V shed 3 bases and J 3 bases; nucleotides not matched to a gene: 6. The length of the CDR3 is 16 residues. CDR1 and CDR2 from the germline V gene are LNHDA and SQIVND (reference sequence). The CDR3 DNA is TGTGCCAGTAGTATGATGGGACAGGTTTACACCGGGGAGCTGTTTTTT. Its protein is CASSMMGQVYTGELFF. Combining the CDR3 with reference TRBV19 and TRBJ2-2 gives the whole variable domain DGGITQSPKYLFRKEGQNVTLSCEQNLNHDAMYWYRQDPGQGLRLIYYSQIVNDFQKGDIAEGYSVSREKKESFPLTVTSAQKNPTAFYLCASSMMGQVYTGELFFGEGSRLTVL.

This chain uses TRBV7-9 with TRBJ1-6; D uncertain. This CDR3 is 16 amino acids long. Germline CDR1 and CDR2: SEHNR and FQNEAQ (reference sequence). The V gene lost 1 base and the J gene lost 0 bases, with 7 bases spanning the gap. The CDR3 DNA follows: TGTGCCAGCAGCTTAGAGTGGAGCTCCTATAATTCACCCCTCCACTTT. This sequence encodes CASSLEWSSYNSPLHF. Based on the CDR3 plus reference TRBV7-9 and TRBJ1-6, the full variable domain is DTGVSQNPRHKITKRGQNVTFRCDPISEHNRLYWYRQTLGQGPEFLTYFQNEAQLEKSRLLSDRFSAERPKGSFSTLEIQRTEQGDSAMYLCASSLEWSSYNSPLHFGNGTRLTVT.

This chain connects TRBV29-1 to TRBJ1-1, with D possibly matching TRBD1 (5 bases). This CDR3 contains 10 residues. V lost 4 bases, J lost 9 bases, and 9 bases lay in between. From germline, CDR1 is SQVTM and CDR2 ANQGSEA. CDR3 loop: CSVGGTQAFF. The CDR3, as DNA: TGCAGCGTTGGGGGGACGCAAGCTTTCTTT.

The chain employs TRBV7-9 and TRBJ2-5; the match to TRBD2 covers 9 bases. The CDR3 runs to 16 residues. Germline-derived CDR1 and CDR2 are SEHNR and FQNEAQ (reference sequence). After removal of 5 bases from V and 4 bases from J, the junction contained 11 bases not matched to a gene. CDR3 sequence (DNA): TGTGCCAGCAGCGACACTAGCGGGTACAGTAGAGAGACCCAGTACTTC. Amino acid sequence: CASSDTSGYSRETQYF.